This T cell receptor beta chain was recorded in a study of T cells after yellow fever vaccination. Study-level findings and limits: Weaker in magnitude, the secondary response showed a faster peak on day 5 versus 15.

This CDR3 has 16 amino acids. Germline loops: CDR1 SEHNR, CDR2 FQNEAQ (reference sequence). V was pared by 2 bases and J by 2 bases, with 13 bases between. Each CDR3 protein is one row after TCRdb ran MiXCR on the 5' RACE reads. The sample has some 670,000 distinct CDR3 sequences, roughly 12% seen once. In the case of this clonotype: What it recognizes is unknown.

Here the sequenced sample was PBMCs, taken on the day of the yellow fever booster vaccination. The sequence was obtained from a man aged 25 to 40 who received the YFV17D yellow fever vaccine. V usage is TRBV7-9 and J usage is TRBJ1-3; D is undetermined. CDR3 in DNA: TGTGCCAGCAGCTTAAATGGGAATCCAGCTGGAAACACCATATATTTT. This translates into CASSLNGNPAGNTIYF. Based on the CDR3 plus reference TRBV7-9 and TRBJ1-3, the full variable domain is DTGVSQNPRHKITKRGQNVTFRCDPISEHNRLYWYRQTLGQGPEFLTYFQNEAQLEKSRLLSDRFSAERPKGSFSTLEIQRTEQGDSAMYLCASSLNGNPAGNTIYFGEGSWLTVV.